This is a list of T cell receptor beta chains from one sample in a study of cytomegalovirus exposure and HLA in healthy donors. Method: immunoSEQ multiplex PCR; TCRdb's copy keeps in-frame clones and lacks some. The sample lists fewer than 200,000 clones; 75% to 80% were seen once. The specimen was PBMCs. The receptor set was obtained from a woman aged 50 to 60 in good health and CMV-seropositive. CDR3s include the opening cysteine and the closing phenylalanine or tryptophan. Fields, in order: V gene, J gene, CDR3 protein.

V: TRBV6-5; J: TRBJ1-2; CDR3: CASSYSSGLYGYTF
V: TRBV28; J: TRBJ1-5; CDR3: CASSLRPGELNQPQHF
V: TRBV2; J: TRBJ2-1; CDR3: CASSEQLGRNEQFF
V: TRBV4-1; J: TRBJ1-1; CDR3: CASSQDGTGFKNTEAFF
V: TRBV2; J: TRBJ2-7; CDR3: CASSPDPPSGAPEQYF
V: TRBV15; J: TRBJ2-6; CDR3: CATSRVRSSGANVLTF
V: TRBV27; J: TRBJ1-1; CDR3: CASSREGKGTEAFF
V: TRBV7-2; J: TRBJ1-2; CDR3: CASSLDRQDRGYTF
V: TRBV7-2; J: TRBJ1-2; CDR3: CASSLTTSSNYGYTF
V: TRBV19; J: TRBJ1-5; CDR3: CASSSRSNQPQHF
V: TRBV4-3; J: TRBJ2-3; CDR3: CASSLRGLNTDTQYF
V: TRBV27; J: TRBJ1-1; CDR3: CASTLGTEAFF
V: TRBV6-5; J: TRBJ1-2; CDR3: CASSRPPGQGASTF
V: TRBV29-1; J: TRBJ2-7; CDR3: CSVAGPGLVGEQYF
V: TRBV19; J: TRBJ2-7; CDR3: CASSIGQEKQYF
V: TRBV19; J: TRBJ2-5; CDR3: CASSMNRQETQYF
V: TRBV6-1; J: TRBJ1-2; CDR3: CASSDLGTVYYGYTF
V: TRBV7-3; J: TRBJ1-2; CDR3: CASSLSSAPGGYTF
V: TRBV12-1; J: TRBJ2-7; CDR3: CVSSPILRDRDTYEQYF
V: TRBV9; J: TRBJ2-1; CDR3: CASSVSLAENNEQFF